This T cell receptor beta chain was recovered during a study of blood T cell repertoires in COVID-19 (dated by TCRdb to about 2020). Study-level background: Collaborator samples came from the United States, Italy and Spain and covered acute and convalescent phases of COVID-19. Deeply sampled blood TCRbeta repertoires from subjects exposed to, actively infected with, or recovered from COVID-19 were included in the dataset. The samples were drawn from two sources: the first 160 participants of the ongoing ImmuneRACE study, and 950 to 1,500 subjects contributed by 6 global collaborators. The material from the prospective study consisted of cDNA or gDNA derived from T cells, B-cell-depleted T cells, or PBMCs. Where available, HLA class I and class II types were taken from metadata supplied by the sample provider and were not determined by assay-based typing. The repertoires were made available in a free public database intended to serve as a resource for research on the immune response to SARS-CoV-2. The sample metadata nearly always contained a de-identified subject ID, COVID-19 status, age in years and sex.

Enrolling through a virtual design, the prospective study's participants ranged in age from roughly 18 to 89 years and lived across approximately 25 United States geographic areas. Cohort assignment in the prospective study relied on participant-reported clinical history from a screening survey and a study questionnaire. Recovered participants in ImmuneRACE Cohort 3 were defined by two consecutive negative NP/OP PCR tests, clearance by a healthcare professional, or resolution of symptoms. In the prospective study, whole blood, serum and a nasopharyngeal or oropharyngeal swab were collected from each participant by mobile phlebotomists. Participants in the prospective study had the option to provide additional blood draws and questionnaires over a 2-month period. Before DNA extraction, prospective study blood samples were shipped either frozen or at room temperature. Remarks on this clone: It has no known antigen specificity. Base qualities are not at hand, and no much larger clone is one base apart.

Here is what the overall study found, with its caveats: The quantity of clinical and demographic metadata differed by source and by participant and was supplied without curation.

The immunoSEQ Assay, a bias-controlled multiplex PCR, was used to amplify TCRbeta CDR3 regions from genomic DNA. Processing in the source paper ran as follows. Within the assay, amplification of reference gene primers was used to estimate how many nucleated cells each sample contained. Sequence reads were collapsed and filtered to measure the absolute abundance of every unique TCRbeta CDR3 rearrangement. For each sample, productive Simpson clonality was calculated by taking the square root of Simpson's diversity index across productive rearrangements. Drawn from immuneACCESS, this table holds only the in-frame rearrangements with V and J called that TCRdb kept. Clones are partly lost; checked studies trace under half to an unresolved V gene and leave the rest unexplained. The V and J calls and clone size are taken from that table; D and trimming were inferred from the DNA. This sample holds 120,000 or so clones; less than 90% were observed only once. The biggest ten clones account for over 3% of the sample.

The CDR3 has 13 amino acids, counting the end cysteine and phenylalanine. CDR3 DNA is the only sequence kept; it has 39 bases, read in frame from the first base. V loses 4 bases, J loses 1 base, and the germline ends lie 8 bases apart. The germline V gene sets CDR1 to SGHRS and CDR2 to YFSETQ. The specimen was PBMCs or T cells enriched from blood (not recorded which). The TCR originated in a woman aged 30 to 39 who had recovered from COVID-19. The chain is made from TRBV5-1 and TRBJ1-1; TRBD1 is possibly the D segment (5 matching bases). The nucleotide sequence is given as TGCGCCAGCAGCCACGGACAGAACACTGAAGCTTTCTTT. This encodes CASSHGQNTEAFF.